Below are 31 T cell receptor beta chains sequenced from a single sample in a study of blood T cells in healthy people across ages. A second about 6 to 12 cycle PCR used barcoded and J-beta primers. MiXCR, run by TCRdb on the 5' RACE reads, gives a single entry per CDR3 protein. This sample has 1.5 million to 1.9 million distinct CDR3 sequences, with roughly 43% found just once. The material sequenced was blood. These receptors were taken from a woman under 30 in good health.

This chain uses TRBV29-1 with TRBJ2-5; no definite D call. V was clipped by 4 bases and J by 11 bases, with 11 bases between them. This CDR3 region has 10 residues. Germline-derived CDR1 and CDR2 are SQVTM and ANQGSEA. The CDR3 bases are TGCAGCGTTGCCAAAAATGAGCAGTACTTC. It yields the protein CSVAKNEQYF.

This clonotype showed up just a few times. The gene calls are TRBV20-1 and TRBJ2-1; D ambiguous. The CDR3 runs to 15 residues. V lost 6 bases to trimming and J lost 0 bases, with 15 bases between them. Germline-derived CDR1 and CDR2 are DFQATT and SNEGSKA (reference sequence). The CDR3 region is CSAGGLTSSYNEQFF. The CDR3 DNA sequence: TGCAGTGCCGGTGGGCTTACGAGCTCCTACAATGAGCAGTTCTTC.

Only a few counts were recorded for this clonotype. The chain combines TRBV5-1 with TRBJ2-1, with D possibly matching TRBD2 (5 bases). V lost 6 bases to trimming and J lost 0 bases, with 13 bases between them. Germline V gives CDR1 SGHRS, CDR2 YFSETQ. The CDR3 extends over 15 amino acids. For the CDR3, the DNA is TGCGCCAGCAACCCCACCAGCGGCTCCTACAATGAGCAGTTCTTC. Protein: CASNPTSGSYNEQFF.

Only a few counts were recorded for this clonotype. The rearrangement links TRBV2 to TRBJ1-1, with 7 bases matching TRBD1. The CDR3 is 14 residues long. The germline V gene has CDR1 SNHLY and CDR2 FYNNEI. V trimming: 6 bases; J trimming: 1 base; junction bases outside the gene matches: 5. The CDR3 nucleotides are TGTGCCAGCAGGGCCGGGACAGAGAACACTGAAGCTTTCTTT. Its translation: CASRAGTENTEAFF.

This clonotype was found a few times. The V call is TRBV4-1, the J call TRBJ2-7; D is unclear. The CDR3 extends over 15 amino acids. The V gene lost 0 bases and the J gene lost 12 bases, with 21 bases spanning the gap. Germline V gene data show CDR1 as MGHRA and CDR2 as YSYEKL. CDR3 nucleotides: TGCGCCAGCAGCCAAGATTCGAGCAGATTAAGACACGTGTACTTC. Amino acid sequence: CASSQDSSRLRHVYF.

The chain uses TRBV6-5 and TRBJ2-1; 13 bases line up with TRBD2. Germline V gene lookup returns CDR1 MNHEY and CDR2 SVGAGI. CDR3 length: 16 amino acids. V gave up 4 bases and J gave up 8 bases; unmatched junction bases: 8. As DNA, the CDR3 is TGTGCCAGCAGTTTAATGACTAGCGGGAGGCTGGATGAGCAGTTCTTC. Residues: CASSLMTSGRLDEQFF.

This clonotype was detected a few times. V usage is TRBV19 and J usage is TRBJ2-3; tentatively, D is TRBD1 (5 bases). The V gene's germline CDR1 is LNHDA and CDR2 SQIVND (reference sequence). V was cut by 3 bases and J by 2 bases, with 18 bases left in between. The CDR3 contains 17 residues. The CDR3 DNA reads TGTGCCAGTAGTATTTTGAGTGACAGAGACGACACAGATACGCAGTATTTT. It yields the protein CASSILSDRDDTDTQYF.

This clonotype was seen just once. J is TRBJ1-1 and V is TRBV19; D is unclear. V was shortened by 7 bases and J by 6 bases, with 15 bases between the two germline ends. CDR1 and CDR2 from the germline V gene are LNHDA and SQIVND (reference sequence). The CDR3 loop spans 13 amino acids. The CDR3 region is CASTLGSLAEAFF. The CDR3 coding sequence is TGTGCCAGTACCCTCGGAAGCCTCGCTGAAGCTTTCTTT.

This clonotype has a single count. This chain connects TRBV20-1 to TRBJ1-5; D is perhaps TRBD1 (6 bases). The CDR3 has 14 amino acids. V dropped 3 bases and J dropped 4 bases, with 13 bases sitting between them. The V gene's germline CDR1 is DFQATT and CDR2 SNEGSKA (reference sequence). CDR3: CSASQGHGNQPQHF. CDR3 nucleotides: TGCAGTGCTAGCCAGGGACACGGGAATCAGCCCCAGCATTTT.

This clonotype was detected a few times. The gene calls are TRBV4-3 and TRBJ2-4; possible D gene TRBD1, 7 bases. The CDR3 totals 16 residues. Looked up from germline, CDR1 is LGHNA and CDR2 is YSLEER. Trimming pared 4 bases from V and 8 bases from J, leaving 21 bases between. The DNA for the CDR3 is TGCGCCAGCAGCCCGCGGGACAGTTCGACCGTGGACATTCAGTACTTC. The encoded protein is CASSPRDSSTVDIQYF.

This sequence joins TRBV27 and TRBJ2-1; no definite D call. Germline V CDR1 and CDR2: MNHEY, SMNVEV (reference sequence). This CDR3 spans 16 amino acids. The V and J ends lost 4 bases and 4 bases respectively, with 17 bases between them. CDR3 coding DNA: TGTGCCAGCAGTTCCACTGGTGAGGCGATTTACAATGAGCAGTTCTTC. This gives the protein CASSSTGEAIYNEQFF.

This clonotype has just a few counts. This chain uses TRBV27 with TRBJ2-5, with D perhaps TRBD2 (5 bases). The V end lost 0 bases, the J end lost 5 bases, and 10 bases lay between the germline ends. The CDR3 is 14 residues long. In germline, CDR1 is MNHEY, CDR2 SMNVEV (reference sequence). In DNA, the CDR3 is TGTGCCAGCAGTTTATCCCCTAGCTTGGAGACCCAGTACTTC. This codes for CASSLSPSLETQYF.

In this sample, this clonotype turned up a few times. This chain links TRBV6-2 or TRBV6-3 with TRBJ2-3; D gene unclear. Germline lookup yields CDR1 MNHEY and CDR2 SVGEGT. V lost 6 bases to trimming and J lost 4 bases, with 11 bases between them. The CDR3 runs 13 residues. The CDR3 is CASSYRLADTQYF. CDR3 in DNA: TGTGCCAGCAGCTATAGGTTGGCAGATACGCAGTATTTT.

In this sample, this clonotype turned up a few times. The chain carries TRBV6-1 and TRBJ2-7; no reliable D call. The CDR3 is 13 residues long. The germline V and J ends were trimmed by 3 bases and 2 bases, with 8 bases remaining between them. Germline V gene lookup returns CDR1 MNHNS and CDR2 SASEGT. The CDR3 sequence is CASSESSPYEQYF. DNA of the CDR3: TGTGCCAGCAGTGAGTCCTCCCCCTACGAGCAGTACTTC.

The genes are TRBV20-1 and TRBJ2-5; D perhaps matches TRBD2 (5 bases). TRBJ2-7 matches the DNA end more closely, so the J call is doubtful. The germline CDR1 and CDR2 sequences are DFQATT and SNEGSKA (reference sequence). This CDR3 contains 15 residues. CDR3 in amino acids: CSASPPSQTGYEQYF. The CDR3 DNA follows: TGCAGTGCTTCCCCCCCTAGCCAAACTGGCTACGAGCAGTACTTC.

This chain joins TRBV27 and TRBJ2-1; 9 bases fit TRBD1. The CDR3 consists of 16 residues. Germline trimming cut 6 bases from V and 4 bases from J; bases unmatched to any gene: 10. CDR1 is MNHEY and CDR2 is SMNVEV in the germline V gene (reference sequence). CDR3 region: CASRPSPGTGYNEQFF. CDR3 bases: TGTGCCAGCAGACCCTCGCCCGGGACAGGGTACAATGAGCAGTTCTTC.

This clonotype was seen only a few times. The chain links TRBV10-3 to TRBJ2-7; D unclear. Germline V CDR1 and CDR2: ENHRY, SYGVKD. The CDR3 loop spans 13 amino acids. V lost 2 bases and J lost 4, with 9 bases in between. CDR3 DNA: TGTGCCATCAGTGAGCATACAAATTACGAGCAGTACTTC. This translates into CAISEHTNYEQYF.

This clonotype has a count of ten or more. The CDR3 DNA reads TGCGCCAGCAGCTTGAAGGCAGGCACCCTCTACGAGCAGTACTTC. Protein product: CASSLKAGTLYEQYF. The chain joins TRBV5-1 to TRBJ2-7; D uncertain. Germline assignment: CDR1 SGHRS and CDR2 YFSETQ. The CDR3 consists of 15 residues. The V and J ends lost 1 base and 3 bases respectively, with 14 bases between them.

The rearrangement joins TRBV20-1 to TRBJ2-7; TRBD1 matches 8 bases. The V gene's germline CDR1 is DFQATT and CDR2 SNEGSKA (reference sequence). V was clipped by 6 bases and J by 0 bases; unmatched bases: 10. The CDR3 consists of 15 residues. Here the CDR3 reads CSASPRQGISYEQYF. Written as DNA, the CDR3 is TGCAGTGCGTCCCCCAGACAGGGGATCTCCTACGAGCAGTACTTC.

V is TRBV6-2 or TRBV6-3 and J is TRBJ2-7, with unresolved D. The CDR3 loop spans 11 amino acids. Germline CDR1 is MNHEY and CDR2 is SVGEGT. The V end lost 6 bases, the J end lost 7 bases, and 10 bases lay between the germline ends. CDR3 coding DNA: TGTGCCAGCAGCCACAGTCGGGAGCAGTACTTC. This gives the protein CASSHSREQYF.

The V and J genes are TRBV12-3 or TRBV12-4 and TRBJ2-3, with 8 nucleotides matching TRBD2. J gave up 6 bases and V 6 bases, and 8 bases lay outside the gene matches. The CDR3 contains 14 residues. In nucleotides, the CDR3 is TGTGCCAGCAGCCGCAGAAGCGGGGGTGATACGCAGTATTTT. It is translated as CASSRRSGGDTQYF.

A remark on this clonotype: The junction differs from germline at one of its ends, possibly a read error. The CDR3 DNA follows: TGTGCCGGCAGCTTACGGGGATTAGTTGGGGGCAATATAGAGACCCAGTACTTC. This codes for CAGSLRGLVGGNIETQYF. The rearrangement links TRBV11-2 to TRBJ2-5; TRBD1 is a possible D gene (6 bases). Germline V gene lookup returns CDR1 SGHAT and CDR2 FQNNGV. This CDR3 region has 18 residues. Full variable domain (rest looked up from reference TRBV11-2 and TRBJ2-5): EAGVAQSPRYKIIEKRQSVAFWCNPISGHATLYWYQQILGQGPKLLIQFQNNGVVDDSQLPKDRFSAERLKGVDSTLKIQPAKLEDSAVYLCAGSLRGLVGGNIETQYFGPGTRLLVL.

The V gene is TRBV9, the J gene TRBJ2-7; D gene unclear. The J call may be mistaken, given a closer DNA end match to TRBJ2-5. The CDR3 length is 13 residues. Germline V gives CDR1 SGDLS, CDR2 YYNGEE. CDR3 residues: CASSTRIQETQYF. CDR3 in DNA: TGTGCCAGCAGCACCCGAATCCAAGAGACCCAGTACTTC.

J is TRBJ1-1 and V is TRBV30, with no clear D. The CDR3 spans 13 residues. With 6 bases removed from V and 1 base from J, the gap between germline ends came to 12 bases. The V gene's germline CDR1 is GTSNPN and CDR2 SVGIG (reference sequence). CDR3: CACQVRENTEAFF. Written as DNA, the CDR3 is TGTGCCTGCCAGGTGAGGGAGAACACTGAAGCTTTCTTT.

The chain couples TRBV11-2 to TRBJ2-7, with no clear D. The CDR3 runs 15 residues. Trimming shortened V by 5 bases and J by 3 bases, and 17 bases separated the two germline ends. CDR1 SGHAT and CDR2 FQNNGV come from the germline V gene. The DNA of the CDR3 is TGTGCCAGCAGCACGCTGCGGCACTTCAACTACGAGCAGTACTTC. It codes for CASSTLRHFNYEQYF.

The chain couples TRBV2 to TRBJ2-7; maybe TRBD2 (5 bases). The J call is uncertain, as TRBJ2-5 better fits the DNA end. Germline CDR1 reads SNHLY; CDR2 reads FYNNEI. The CDR3 is made up of 12 amino acids. The CDR3 sequence: CATRPEGETQYF. DNA of the CDR3: TGTGCCACTCGACCCGAGGGAGAGACCCAGTACTTC.

There are a few counts of this clonotype. The gene calls are TRBV4-1 and TRBJ2-1; no clear D gene. This CDR3 comprises 16 residues. Per the germline V gene, CDR1 is MGHRA and CDR2 is YSYEKL. Deletions cut 2 bases from V and 1 base from J, with 12 bases between. This chain's CDR3 is CASSQRVAESYNEQFF. In nucleotides, the CDR3 is TGCGCCAGCAGCCAACGGGTGGCGGAGTCCTACAATGAGCAGTTCTTC.

This clonotype was detected only a few times. This chain connects TRBV4-3 to TRBJ2-7; D gene unclear. The CDR3 runs to 15 residues. The V gene lost 4 bases and the J gene lost 2 bases, with 15 bases spanning the gap. CDR1 is LGHNA and CDR2 is YSLEER in the germline V gene. The CDR3 coding sequence is TGCGCCAGCAGCCCCTCTGGAGCTAGTCCCTACGAGCAGTACTTC. Translation: CASSPSGASPYEQYF.

The chain combines TRBV20-1 with TRBJ2-1; a possible D gene is TRBD1 (6 bases). The CDR3 runs 13 residues. The germline V gene has CDR1 DFQATT and CDR2 SNEGSKA (reference sequence). The CDR3 sequence: CSVRDNLYNEQFF. The CDR3 region has the DNA TGCAGCGTCCGGGACAACCTCTACAATGAGCAGTTCTTC.

This clonotype was observed at least ten times. The V call is TRBV9, the J call TRBJ1-5; unclear D gene. The V gene lost 3 bases and the J gene lost 4 bases, with 8 bases spanning the gap. The CDR3 runs to 13 residues. CDR1 is SGDLS and CDR2 is YYNGEE in the germline V gene. The CDR3 nucleotides read TGTGCCAGCAGCGGCCAGGAGAATCAGCCCCAGCATTTT. This encodes CASSGQENQPQHF. The full variable domain, rest sourced from reference TRBV9 and TRBJ1-5, is DSGVTQTPKHLITATGQRVTLRCSPRSGDLSVYWYQQSLDQGLQFLIQYYNGEERAKGNILERFSAQQFPDLHSELNLSSLELGDSALYFCASSGQENQPQHFGDGTRLSIL.

In this sample, this clonotype turned up a few times. V and J are TRBV4-3 and TRBJ2-7, with a tentative D call TRBD1 (6 bases). This CDR3 contains 15 residues. V gave up 1 base and J gave up 0 bases, with 10 bases separating them. CDR1 LGHNA and CDR2 YSLEER come from the germline V gene. CDR3 loop: CASSQAGQPSYEQYF. CDR3 bases: TGCGCCAGCAGCCAAGCTGGACAGCCCTCCTACGAGCAGTACTTC.